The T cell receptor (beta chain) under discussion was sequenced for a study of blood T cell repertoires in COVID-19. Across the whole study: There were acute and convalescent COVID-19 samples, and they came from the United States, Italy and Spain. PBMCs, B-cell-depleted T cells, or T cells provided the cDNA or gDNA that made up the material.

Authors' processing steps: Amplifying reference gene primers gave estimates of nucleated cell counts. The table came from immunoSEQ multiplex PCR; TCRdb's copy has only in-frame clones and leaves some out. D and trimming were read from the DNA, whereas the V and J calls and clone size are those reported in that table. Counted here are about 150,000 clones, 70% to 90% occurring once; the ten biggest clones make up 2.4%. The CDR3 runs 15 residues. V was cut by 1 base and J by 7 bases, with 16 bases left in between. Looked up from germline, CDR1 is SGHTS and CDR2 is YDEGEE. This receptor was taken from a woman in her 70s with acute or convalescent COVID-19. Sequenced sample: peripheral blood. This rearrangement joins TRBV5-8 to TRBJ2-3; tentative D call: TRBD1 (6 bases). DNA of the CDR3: TGTGCCAGCAGCTTGAGGGGCAGGGGAGCTCATACGCAGTATTTT. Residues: CASSLRGRGAHTQYF.